This T cell receptor beta chain came from a study of a mutant IDH1 vaccine in newly diagnosed glioma (dated by TCRdb to about 2021). Some background on the complete study: In the chemotherapy-containing groups, vaccination started alongside temozolomide cycles, whereas in patients who had radiotherapy alone it started 4-6 weeks after radiotherapy. Of the roughly 34 treated patients, approximately 62% were male and around 40% were female, and a mean age of 40.4 years was recorded. Before enrollment, patients had received standard therapy of radiotherapy alone, temozolomide alone, or radiochemotherapy with temozolomide; most received the combination. The week-35 safety follow-up was designated visit V12, and the week-47 end of study was designated visit V13. Peripheral blood samples were drawn at six visits, namely V03 (baseline), V05, V07, V10, V12 and V13. Longitudinal TCRB deep sequencing was done for 20 to 25 treated patients, wherever samples were available for exploratory analyses.

The study at large found these results: Pseudoprogression seemed to be unrelated to changes in the top peripheral T cell clonotypes found by TCRB sequencing. PBMC samples for TCRB deep sequencing were selected based on availability. The authors stated that sample limitations prevented analyses of patient blood samples from being reproduced. Across multiple MHC alleles, vaccine-induced immune responses were seen in around 93% of patients.

Regarding this clone: It has no known antigen specificity. No clone much larger than this one lies a single base away; base qualities are absent.

The sample's time point, from its label and the paper: week 35, safety follow-up. Each vaccine dose was 300 ug of a 20-mer mutant IDH1 peptide in Montanide, given subcutaneously with topical imiquimod. Patients were given eight vaccinations, in weeks 1, 3, 5, 7, 11, 15, 19 and 23, which matched visits V03 through V10. Donors had newly diagnosed WHO grade 3 or 4 IDH1-mutant astrocytomas with loss of nuclear ATRX. The samples were drawn from NOA16, a multicentre, single-arm, open-label phase I trial in Germany that tested a mutant IDH1 peptide vaccine in humans for the first time. Genomic DNA for TCRB sequencing was isolated from EDTA blood with the DNeasy Blood and Tissue Kit. The junction shows trimming of 4 bases on V and 2 bases on J, plus 14 bases between the germline ends. The CDR3 measures 14 amino acids from cysteine to phenylalanine. Just CDR3 DNA is preserved here, 42 bases in frame from base 1. The CDR1 and CDR2 encoded by the germline V gene (reference sequence) are GTSNPN and SVGIG.

Library preparation used the immunoSEQ multiplex PCR assay. Following the manufacturer's protocol, the hsTCRB Kit was used to amplify rearranged TCR beta chain sequences. An Illumina MiSeq was used to sequence the TCRB libraries. In the source study's methods: Demultiplexing, trimming and gene mapping were performed with the kit vendor's proprietary platform. TCRdb retrieved this table from immuneACCESS and kept in-frame rearrangements only. Not all clones are present; in checked studies, unresolved V genes account for under half, and no reason is known for the remainder. Clone size and the V and J calls come from that table; the DNA yielded D and trimming. This sample has about 68,000 clones in its table, and approximately 81% of those were observed once. The ten largest clones capture approximately 12% of the sample.

The starting material was PBMCs, obtained from a glioma patient whose treatment included an IDH1 peptide vaccine. Recombination linked TRBV30 to TRBJ1-2; TRBD1 is a possible D gene, resting on 5 matching bases. This sequence was found in a man between 18 and 35 years old with glioma. The CDR3 sequence is CAWNGGNSNYGYTF. The nucleotide sequence is TGTGCCTGGAATGGGGGTAACAGCAACTATGGCTACACCTTC. Reference TRBV30 and TRBJ1-2 proteins supply the regions before and after the CDR3; the full variable domain is: SQTIHQWPATLVQPVGSPLSLECTVEGTSNPNLYWYRQAAGRGLQLLFYSVGIGQISSEVPQNLSASRPQDRQFILSSKKLLLSDSGFYLCAWNGGNSNYGYTFGSGTRLTVV.